This T cell receptor (beta chain) was identified during a study of shared clonotypes between healthy human individuals. Findings and limits, study-wide: Among the subsets, naive ones generally showed larger estimated richness than memory ones. Few donors limited the genetic and exposure-history diversity represented. Donor clonotype sharing was expected to depend on sequencing depth. Sampling involved blood alone; tissue repertoires likely differ.

As regards this clone: Its antigen is undetermined.

Sequencing used immunoSEQ multiplex PCR; TCRdb keeps in-frame clones, though not all of them. This sample has under 1,100,000 clones, with 75% to 80% found just once. V lost 0 bases to trimming and J lost 1 base, with 8 bases between them. The CDR3 length is 15 residues. Looked up from germline, CDR1 is SGHNT and CDR2 is YYREEE (reference sequence). Source material: memory CD4+ T cells from PBMCs. Indicated subset: CD45RA-negative fraction. The sequence derives from a man aged 18-30 years in good health. Some clones in this sample may be carry-over from other donors' samples. The chain has TRBV5-4 and TRBJ2-4; D might be TRBD2 (6 bases). The CDR3 nucleotides are TGTGCCAGCAGCTTGGGCGGAGGGGCCAAAAACATTCAGTACTTC. Translating gives CASSLGGGAKNIQYF.